What follows are 25 T cell receptor beta chains derived from one specimen sequenced in a study of beta chain features in type 1 diabetes. Antigens of these TCRs are unknown. Reverse transcribing all isolated RNA meant expressed TCRB transcripts were sequenced. The data were produced by immunoSEQ multiplex PCR, yet TCRdb's version contains in-frame clones alone and is incomplete. The table records 200,000 to 300,000 clones, 11% of them present only once. General study points: Shorter TCRB CDR3s, moderately but significantly so, marked every one of the four CD4+ subsets in Type 1 diabetes patients.

Sequenced: naive CD4+ T cells from blood. Receptors were obtained from a man younger than 40 with type 1 diabetes.

The CDR3 bases are TGTGCCAGCAATGTTGCGGGGGGCTACGAGCAGTACTTC. This translates into CASNVAGGYEQYF. V usage is TRBV28 and J usage is TRBJ2-7, with 8 bases matching TRBD2. CDR3 size: 13 residues. V trimming: 7 bases; J trimming: 3 bases; junction bases outside the gene matches: 5. Germline values: CDR1 MDHEN, CDR2 SYDVKM.

This clone showed up just a few times. The chain employs TRBV5-4 and TRBJ1-1, with a tentative D call TRBD1 (5 bases). This CDR3 is 13 amino acids long. Germline loops: CDR1 SGHNT, CDR2 YYREEE (reference sequence). The V end lost 6 bases, the J end lost 3 bases, and 12 bases lay between the germline ends. The CDR3 DNA is TGTGCCAGCACCACGGGAGGGGACACTGAAGCTTTCTTT. Translating gives CASTTGGDTEAFF.

This clone has just a few counts. The rearrangement uses TRBV5-6 and TRBJ2-4; tentative D call: TRBD2 (5 bases). Per the germline V gene, CDR1 is SGHDT and CDR2 is YYEEEE. With 2 bases removed from V and 3 bases from J, the gap between germline ends came to 12 bases. The CDR3 has 15 residues. The CDR3 nucleotides are TGTGCCAGCAGCTTAACAGACGGGGACAAAAACATTCAGTACTTC. It encodes CASSLTDGDKNIQYF.

The chain uses TRBV4-2 and TRBJ2-3; a weak D match, TRBD2 (7 bases). V lost 4 bases, J lost 0 bases, and 17 bases lay in between. This CDR3 region has 17 residues. In germline, CDR1 is LGHNA, CDR2 YNFKEQ. The CDR3 is CASSLGRRGQSTDTQYF. CDR3 in DNA: TGTGCCAGCAGCCTAGGCAGGCGGGGGCAAAGCACAGATACGCAGTATTTT.

This clone was counted between two and nine times. The genes are TRBV2 and TRBJ1-6; perhaps TRBD1 as D (6 bases). The V end lost 4 bases, the J end lost 2 bases, and 9 bases lay between the germline ends. CDR1 is SNHLY, CDR2 FYNNEI, per germline. This CDR3 comprises 15 residues. This CDR3 is CASSGTGTYNSPLHF. Here the CDR3 DNA reads TGTGCCAGCAGTGGAACAGGGACCTATAATTCACCCCTCCACTTT.

This rearrangement joins TRBV18 to TRBJ2-7; 8 nucleotides line up with TRBD1. The CDR3 consists of 14 residues. J gave up 3 bases and V 2 bases, and 3 bases lay outside the gene matches. From germline, CDR1 is KGHSH and CDR2 LQKENI. This CDR3 reads CASSPDRGVYEQYF. DNA for the CDR3: TGTGCCAGCTCACCAGACAGGGGCGTCTACGAGCAGTACTTC.

This clone was picked up a small number of times. The V and J genes are TRBV7-3 and TRBJ2-3, with a possible D match to TRBD2 (6 bases). The V gene lost 2 bases and the J gene lost 5 bases, with 8 bases spanning the gap. This CDR3 is 13 amino acids long. Germline lookup yields CDR1 SGHTA and CDR2 FQGTGA. This CDR3 reads CASSLVGRDTQYF. CDR3 nucleotide sequence: TGTGCCAGCAGCTTAGTCGGGAGAGATACGCAGTATTTT.

This clone was seen a handful of times. The rearrangement uses TRBV29-1 and TRBJ2-3, with D perhaps TRBD2 (6 bases). Germline V gene sequence: CDR1 SQVTM, CDR2 ANQGSEA. The CDR3 consists of 13 residues. V lost 4 bases to trimming and J lost 1 base, with 9 bases between them. The DNA of the CDR3 is TGCAGCGTTGTAGCGGATCGCACAGATACGCAGTATTTT. Translation gives CSVVADRTDTQYF.

This chain uses TRBV11-2 with TRBJ2-7; D is unresolved. The V gene's germline CDR1 is SGHAT and CDR2 FQNNGV. V lost 5 bases, J lost 2 bases, and 7 bases lay in between. CDR3 length: 12 residues. The CDR3 nucleotides are TGTGCCAGCAGCCCAGTCACCTACGAGCAGTACTTC. It specifies CASSPVTYEQYF.

Only a few counts were recorded for this clone. The CDR3 bases are TGCGCCAGCAGCCAAAGAGCCTCCCAGGGGTGGCATGAAAAACTGTTTTTT. Protein: CASSQRASQGWHEKLFF. The chain employs TRBV4-3 and TRBJ1-4, with a tentative D call TRBD1 (6 bases). V gave up 2 bases and J gave up 6 bases, with 19 bases separating them. This CDR3 comprises 17 residues. The germline CDR1 and CDR2 sequences are LGHNA and YSLEER.

The table lists this clone with a few counts. The chain links TRBV5-1 to TRBJ2-1; 9 positions match TRBD2. The CDR3 covers 16 residues. Germline V CDR1 and CDR2: SGHRS, YFSETQ. The V and J ends lost 4 bases and 7 bases, in that order; junction bases with no gene match: 12. The CDR3 region has the DNA TGCGCCAGCAGCCGCGTCAGCGGGGGGCCGAGGAATGAGCAGTTCTTC. The encoded protein is CASSRVSGGPRNEQFF.

The sample holds a few counts of this clone. The DNA for the CDR3 is TGTGCCAGCAGCCCCCAGGACAGGTTAAATGAAAAACTGTTTTTT. As protein: CASSPQDRLNEKLFF. The chain uses TRBV7-2 and TRBJ1-4, with 7 bases lining up with TRBD1. The CDR3 consists of 15 residues. The V gene's germline CDR1 is SGHTA and CDR2 FQGNSA. With V trimmed by 5 bases and J by 5 bases, 8 bases remained unmatched.

The chain links TRBV5-6 to TRBJ1-2; TRBD1 aligns across 7 bases. This CDR3 is 13 amino acids long. V gave up 2 bases and J gave up 5 bases; unmatched junction bases: 3. CDR1 SGHDT and CDR2 YYEEEE come from the germline V gene. CDR3 in amino acids: CASSLIQGYGYTF. CDR3 nucleotides: TGTGCCAGCAGCTTAATACAGGGGTATGGCTACACCTTC.

A few counts support this clone. The chain links TRBV9 to TRBJ1-6, with no clear D. V was clipped by 3 bases and J by 7 bases, with 8 bases between them. CDR1 is SGDLS, CDR2 YYNGEE, per germline. The CDR3 is 13 residues long. The CDR3 reads CASSEQQNSPLHF. CDR3 bases: TGTGCCAGCAGCGAACAGCAAAATTCACCCCTCCACTTT. The full variable domain, rest sourced from reference TRBV9 and TRBJ1-6, is DSGVTQTPKHLITATGQRVTLRCSPRSGDLSVYWYQQSLDQGLQFLIQYYNGEERAKGNILERFSAQQFPDLHSELNLSSLELGDSALYFCASSEQQNSPLHFGNGTRLTVT.

The rearrangement links TRBV7-9 to TRBJ2-7; possibly TRBD1 for D (5 bases). V dropped 1 base and J dropped 0 bases, with 10 bases sitting between them. Germline assignment: CDR1 SEHNR and CDR2 FQNEAQ (reference sequence). This CDR3 has 15 amino acids. CDR3: CASSLGAGYSYEQYF. The CDR3 nucleotides read TGTGCCAGCAGCTTAGGGGCAGGGTACTCCTACGAGCAGTACTTC.

In the case of this clone: The same CDR3 arises from other DNA sequences in this sample as well. The gene calls are TRBV9 and TRBJ2-1, with D perhaps TRBD2 (5 bases). Germline V gene sequence: CDR1 SGDLS, CDR2 YYNGEE. Trimming removed 0 bases from V and 4 bases from J, with 8 bases in between. This CDR3 has 14 residues. The CDR3 spells CASSVGGSYNEQFF. The CDR3 nucleotides read TGTGCCAGCAGCGTAGGAGGGAGTTACAATGAGCAGTTCTTC. The whole variable domain, remainder taken from reference TRBV9 and TRBJ2-1, is DSGVTQTPKHLITATGQRVTLRCSPRSGDLSVYWYQQSLDQGLQFLIQYYNGEERAKGNILERFSAQQFPDLHSELNLSSLELGDSALYFCASSVGGSYNEQFFGPGTRLTVL.

This chain connects TRBV19 to TRBJ2-7, with 8 bases identical to TRBD1. This CDR3 contains 14 residues. Germline V CDR1 and CDR2: LNHDA, SQIVND (reference sequence). The junction had 5 bases not matched to a gene; V was cut back by 5 bases and J by 2 bases. This CDR3 reads CASSSGGLPYEQYF. The CDR3 DNA is TGTGCCAGTAGTTCAGGGGGCCTCCCCTACGAGCAGTACTTC.

The gene calls are TRBV7-3 and TRBJ2-2; D gene ambiguous. Germline CDR1 and CDR2: SGHTA and FQGTGA. V lost 2 bases and J 5 bases, leaving 9 bases between the germline ends. This CDR3 comprises 14 residues. CDR3 bases: TGTGCCAGCAGCTTATATTCAGATACCGGGGAGCTGTTTTTT. Residues: CASSLYSDTGELFF.

This clone turned up a few times. This chain links TRBV20-1 with TRBJ2-1; D ambiguous. Trimming took 3 bases from V and 6 from J, leaving 6 bases between them. The CDR3 is 11 residues long. Germline V CDR1 and CDR2: DFQATT, SNEGSKA (reference sequence). CDR3 sequence: CSASPFNEQFF. The CDR3 nucleotides are TGCAGTGCTAGTCCATTCAATGAGCAGTTCTTC.

This clone was counted only a few times. The chain recombines TRBV5-1 with TRBJ1-1; a possible D gene is TRBD1 (6 bases). V was clipped by 5 bases and J by 1 base, with 12 bases between them. The CDR3 spans 14 residues. CDR1 is SGHRS and CDR2 is YFSETQ in the germline V gene. The CDR3 DNA is TGCGCCAGCAGTCTTGACAGGCAGAACACTGAAGCTTTCTTT. It specifies CASSLDRQNTEAFF.

The chain has TRBV28 and TRBJ1-2; 8 bases align to TRBD1. V gave up 6 bases and J gave up 8 bases; unmatched junction bases: 14. CDR3 length: 15 amino acids. Germline CDR1 MDHEN, CDR2 SYDVKM. CDR3 nucleotide sequence: TGTGCCAGCAGCTTAACTGACGCAGGGGGCGGCGGCTACACCTTC. Its protein is CASSLTDAGGGGYTF.

This clone was recorded a few times. The rearrangement uses TRBV6-4 and TRBJ1-6, with unresolved D. CDR3 length: 15 amino acids. From germline, CDR1 is MRHNA and CDR2 SNTAGT. The V gene lost 5 bases and the J gene lost 5 bases, with 13 bases spanning the gap. The CDR3 here is CASSRLSGDNSPLHF. DNA for the CDR3: TGTGCCAGCAGTCGGCTTTCCGGGGATAATTCACCCCTCCACTTT.

This clone was counted between two and nine times. CDR3: CASSLGASGGVYEQFF. CDR3 in DNA: TGCGCCAGCAGCTTGGGCGCTAGCGGGGGGGTTTATGAGCAGTTCTTC. V and J are TRBV5-1 and TRBJ2-1, with 12 positions matching TRBD2. The CDR3 is 16 residues long. Germline CDR1 and CDR2: SGHRS and YFSETQ. With V trimmed by 0 bases and J by 8 bases, 6 bases remained unmatched.

This clone was seen only a few times. The genes are TRBV30 and TRBJ2-5; TRBD2 agrees at 8 bases. The V segment lost 1 base and the J segment 0 bases; nucleotides outside the gene matches: 4. Germline CDR1 is GTSNPN and CDR2 is SVGIG (reference sequence). CDR3 size: 15 residues. The CDR3 sequence is CAWSGGGPYQETQYF. The CDR3 DNA reads as TGTGCCTGGAGTGGCGGGGGGCCGTACCAAGAGACCCAGTACTTC. Using reference TRBV30 and TRBJ2-5 for the parts outside the CDR3, the full variable domain is SQTIHQWPATLVQPVGSPLSLECTVEGTSNPNLYWYRQAAGRGLQLLFYSVGIGQISSEVPQNLSASRPQDRQFILSSKKLLLSDSGFYLCAWSGGGPYQETQYFGPGTRLLVL.

The chain has TRBV18 and TRBJ1-5, with TRBD1 matching over 7 bases. Germline V gene sequence: CDR1 KGHSH, CDR2 LQKENI. With 3 bases clipped from V and 11 bases from J, the junction kept 10 bases outside the gene matches. The CDR3 sequence is 14 residues long. CDR3 sequence: CASSPGQVQGAQHF. CDR3 DNA sequence: TGTGCCAGCTCACCGGGCCAGGTTCAGGGGGCCCAGCATTTT.